The TCR beta chain described here comes from a study of blood T cell repertoires in COVID-19. With 6 bases clipped from V and 3 bases from J, the junction kept 8 bases outside the gene matches. CDR1 is KGHSH, CDR2 LQKENI, per germline. The length of the CDR3 is 15 residues. Sequenced by immunoSEQ multiplex PCR; TCRdb stores in-frame clones only, minus some. Here the sample spans 400,000 to 500,000 clones, roughly 90% being singletons. The V call is TRBV18, the J call TRBJ2-1; 7 nucleotides line up with TRBD2. The receptor was derived from a woman between 40 and 50 years old who had recovered from COVID-19. The sample comprised PBMCs or T cells enriched from blood (not recorded which). In nucleotides, the CDR3 is TGTGCCAGCTCTCCGGGGGGTACCTTCTACAATGAGCAGTTCTTC. Translated, it gives CASSPGGTFYNEQFF.